The 29 T cell receptor beta chains given below trace back to one sample, sequenced in a study of cytomegalovirus exposure and HLA in healthy donors. The PCR contained 60 Vbeta and 13 Jbeta primers. Clones were read by immunoSEQ multiplex PCR, and TCRdb kept only the in-frame ones, dropping some. The sample shows about 130,000 clones, roughly 80% of them seen only once. Sequenced material: PBMCs. The receptors stem from a female donor in good health and CMV-seronegative.

This clone has only a few counts. This sequence joins TRBV6-6 and TRBJ2-5; perhaps TRBD2 as D (5 bases). The CDR3 contains 13 residues. Germline lookup yields CDR1 MNHNY and CDR2 SVGAGI (reference sequence). The V end lost 5 bases, the J end lost 1 base, and 8 bases lay between the germline ends. The CDR3 nucleotides are TGTGCCAGCAGTCGGGAAACCCAAGAGACCCAGTACTTC. Residues: CASSRETQETQYF.

V usage is TRBV5-4 and J usage is TRBJ1-1; D remains unclear. CDR1 and CDR2 from the germline V gene are SGHNT and YYREEE (reference sequence). The V end was cut by 2 bases, the J end by 1 base, with 9 bases between. There are 14 residues in the CDR3. CDR3 protein: CASSFDRGNTEAFF. The CDR3 nucleotides are TGTGCCAGCAGCTTTGATCGCGGGAACACTGAAGCTTTCTTT.

This clone was counted once. The chain couples TRBV27 to TRBJ1-4; possible D gene TRBD1, 6 bases. CDR1 and CDR2 from the germline V gene are MNHEY and SMNVEV (reference sequence). V shed 5 bases and J shed 5 bases, with 9 bases lying between them. This CDR3 is built from 13 residues. For the CDR3, the DNA is TGTGCCAGCAGTGTTGACAGGAATGAAAAACTGTTTTTT. Its translation: CASSVDRNEKLFF.

The chain uses TRBV5-4 and TRBJ2-1; 12 bases match TRBD2. Germline V CDR1 and CDR2: SGHNT, YYREEE (reference sequence). This CDR3 has 15 residues. J was trimmed by 7 bases and V by 4 bases; bases with no gene match: 6. This chain's CDR3 is CASSGLAGSWNEQFF. Here the CDR3 DNA reads TGTGCCAGCAGCGGACTAGCGGGGAGTTGGAATGAGCAGTTCTTC.

J is TRBJ2-3 and V is TRBV11-2, with 14 bases that match TRBD2. This CDR3 spans 15 amino acids. Losses at the gene ends were 4 bases for V and 6 bases for J; bases not matched to a gene: 3. Germline CDR1 SGHAT, CDR2 FQNNGV. The DNA of the CDR3 is TGTGCCAGCAGCTACGGGACTAGCGGGAGTGATACGCAGTATTTT. Translation: CASSYGTSGSDTQYF.

In this sample, this clone turned up a few times. The genes are TRBV29-1 and TRBJ2-5; D possibly corresponds to TRBD2 (6 bases). Germline-derived CDR1 and CDR2 are SQVTM and ANQGSEA. The CDR3 length is 13 residues. Trimming left V 4 bases short and J 3 bases short, with 12 bases between. CDR3 DNA sequence: TGCAGCGTTGTCAGGGCTAGCGAAGAGACCCAGTACTTC. It specifies CSVVRASEETQYF.

This sequence joins TRBV10-3 and TRBJ2-5; 9 bases line up with TRBD2. CDR3 size: 13 residues. Germline V lookup: CDR1 ENHRY, CDR2 SYGVKD. The V segment lost 11 bases and the J segment 4 bases; nucleotides outside the gene matches: 8. The CDR3 here is CACASGEGETQYF. Here the CDR3 DNA reads TGTGCCTGCGCTAGCGGGGAGGGAGAGACCCAGTACTTC.

This chain joins TRBV19 and TRBJ2-7; 9 nucleotides align to TRBD2. The CDR3 is 15 residues long. The trim removed 5 bases at V and 0 bases at J, leaving 5 bases unmatched. Germline lookup yields CDR1 LNHDA and CDR2 SQIVND (reference sequence). CDR3 loop: CASSALAGSSYEQYF. CDR3 DNA sequence: TGTGCCAGTAGTGCACTAGCGGGCAGCTCCTACGAGCAGTACTTC.

The rearrangement uses TRBV7-8 and TRBJ1-2; TRBD1 might be the D (6 bases). Germline values: CDR1 SGHVS, CDR2 FQNEAQ. This CDR3 is built from 15 residues. V lost 5 bases to trimming and J lost 3 bases, with 16 bases between them. As DNA, the CDR3 is TGTGCCAGCAGCACCTACAGGGAGAGGGACTATGGCTACACCTTC. Amino acids: CASSTYRERDYGYTF.

The rearrangement uses TRBV7-9 and TRBJ2-7, with a possible D match to TRBD1 (5 bases). V gave up 0 bases and J gave up 4 bases, with 7 bases separating them. The CDR3 covers 13 residues. Germline-derived CDR1 and CDR2 are SEHNR and FQNEAQ (reference sequence). The CDR3 here is CASSLAQGYEQYF. The CDR3 DNA reads as TGTGCCAGCAGCTTAGCCCAGGGTTACGAGCAGTACTTC.

This clone was found a few times. The V call is TRBV28, the J call TRBJ2-5; D might be TRBD2 (6 bases). This CDR3 is built from 12 residues. Germline CDR1 is MDHEN and CDR2 is SYDVKM. V lost 10 bases and J lost 5, with 14 bases in between. The CDR3 nucleotides are TGTGCCACCGGGGTCGGAGGGGAGACCCAGTACTTC. The encoded protein is CATGVGGETQYF.

This chain joins TRBV18 and TRBJ1-2; 9 bases are a match to TRBD1. There are 13 residues in the CDR3. Germline CDR1 reads KGHSH; CDR2 reads LQKENI. The V gene end was trimmed by 9 bases and the J gene end by 4 bases; junction bases not matched to a gene: 6. CDR3 nucleotides: TGTGCCAGTCGACAGGGGGACGGCTATGGCTACACCTTC. Protein: CASRQGDGYGYTF.

As concerns this clone: Other nucleotide sequences in the sample specify the same CDR3. The genes are TRBV5-1 and TRBJ2-2, with D possibly matching TRBD1 (5 bases). CDR1 is SGHRS, CDR2 YFSETQ, per germline. Trimming left V 2 bases short and J 5 bases short, with 7 bases between. There are 13 residues in the CDR3. CDR3 bases: TGCGCCAGCAGCTTCCAGGGTACCGGGGAGCTGTTTTTT. Its translation is CASSFQGTGELFF.

Notes on this clone: Other DNA sequences from this sample encode an identical CDR3 as well. V and J are TRBV6-5 and TRBJ2-1, with 7 bases matching TRBD2. The V and J ends lost 3 bases and 0 bases, in that order; junction bases with no gene match: 5. CDR3 length: 16 residues. Looked up from germline, CDR1 is MNHEY and CDR2 is SVGAGI. The CDR3, as DNA: TGTGCCAGCAGTTATTTATCGGGGGGCTCCTACAATGAGCAGTTCTTC. Its protein product is CASSYLSGGSYNEQFF.

CDR3 DNA: TGCAGCGTTGTGGCTAGCGGGGGTAGTTACAATGAGCAGTTCTTC. Its translation is CSVVASGGSYNEQFF. This sequence joins TRBV29-1 and TRBJ2-1, with 10 bases matching TRBD2. The junction had 7 bases not matched to a gene; V was cut back by 4 bases and J by 4 bases. The CDR3 consists of 15 residues. The germline CDR1 and CDR2 sequences are SQVTM and ANQGSEA.

A word on this clone: Sequence at one end of the junction differs from germline and may be a read error. The rearrangement links TRBV7-9 to TRBJ2-1; D possibly corresponds to TRBD1 (6 bases). This CDR3 comprises 13 residues. The germline V gene encodes CDR1 SEHNR and CDR2 FQNEAQ (reference sequence). The CDR3 DNA reads TGTTCCAGCAGTCTAAGACAGGCCAATGAGCAGTTCTTC. Its translation is CSSSLRQANEQFF.

This clone has just one count. The V gene is TRBV5-1, the J gene TRBJ2-3, with 11 bases aligning to TRBD2. The CDR3 spans 16 residues. CDR1 is SGHRS and CDR2 is YFSETQ in the germline V gene. V lost 1 base and J lost 4; bases outside the gene matches: 5. Here the CDR3 DNA reads TGCGCCAGCAGCTTGATACTAGCGGGAGTGTCAGATACGCAGTATTTT. It specifies CASSLILAGVSDTQYF.

The chain joins TRBV28 to TRBJ2-7, with 7 bases aligning to TRBD1. Unmatched junction bases numbered 15, after V lost 3 bases and J lost 4 bases. The CDR3 spans 17 residues. Germline loops: CDR1 MDHEN, CDR2 SYDVKM. The CDR3 loop reads CASSFASGGPSQYEQYF. The CDR3 nucleotides are TGTGCCAGCAGTTTCGCCTCAGGGGGTCCGAGCCAATACGAGCAGTACTTC.

This clone was observed a handful of times. This chain uses TRBV29-1 with TRBJ2-7; a weak D match, TRBD2 (5 bases). The ends were cut back, 6 bases at V and 3 bases at J, with 15 bases in the middle. The length of the CDR3 is 13 residues. In germline, CDR1 is SQVTM, CDR2 ANQGSEA. The CDR3, as DNA: TGCAGCGTCCAAATACTAGGTTTCTACGAGCAGTACTTC. The encoded protein is CSVQILGFYEQYF.

The gene calls are TRBV9 and TRBJ2-1; 7 bases line up with TRBD2. J was trimmed by 7 bases and V by 0 bases; bases with no gene match: 7. This CDR3 contains 15 residues. Germline V gene sequence: CDR1 SGDLS, CDR2 YYNGEE. CDR3 DNA: TGTGCCAGCAGCGTAGGCTGGGAGGGTGGTAATGAGCAGTTCTTC. It yields the protein CASSVGWEGGNEQFF.

This chain links TRBV6-5 with TRBJ1-2, with TRBD1 matching 8 bases. The CDR3 spans 13 residues. The trim removed 4 bases at V and 5 bases at J, leaving 3 bases unmatched. Germline V CDR1 and CDR2: MNHEY, SVGAGI. CDR3 nucleotide sequence: TGTGCCAGCAGTTCGGACAGGGTATATGGCTACACCTTC. Encoded protein: CASSSDRVYGYTF.

V is TRBV29-1 and J is TRBJ2-7; 9 bases map to TRBD2. J gave up 4 bases and V 6 bases, and 7 bases lay outside the gene matches. This CDR3 has 13 residues. The germline gives CDR1 SQVTM, CDR2 ANQGSEA. CDR3 DNA sequence: TGCAGCGTCGGGGAGACTAGCGGATACGAGCAGTACTTC. Its translation is CSVGETSGYEQYF.

The rearrangement uses TRBV7-2 and TRBJ2-1; TRBD1 aligns across 8 bases. Germline lookup yields CDR1 SGHTA and CDR2 FQGNSA. J lost 4 bases, V lost 5 bases, and 4 bases had no gene match. The CDR3 runs 14 residues. CDR3 nucleotide sequence: TGTGCCAGCAGCCCGGACAGGGCTTACAATGAGCAGTTCTTC. The encoded protein is CASSPDRAYNEQFF.

The chain joins TRBV28 to TRBJ1-3; D is undetermined. The CDR3 contains 13 residues. Germline V CDR1 and CDR2: MDHEN, SYDVKM. Trimming shortened V by 6 bases and J by 0 bases, and 6 bases separated the two germline ends. This CDR3 is CASRESSGNTIYF. The DNA of the CDR3 is TGTGCCAGCAGGGAGAGCTCTGGAAACACCATATATTTT. Variable domain in full (rest from reference TRBV28 and TRBJ1-3): DVKVTQSSRYLVKRTGEKVFLECVQDMDHENMFWYRQDPGLGLRLIYFSYDVKMKEKGDIPEGYSVSREKKERFSLILESASTNQTSMYLCASRESSGNTIYFGEGSWLTVV.

The chain combines TRBV14 with TRBJ1-1, with D perhaps TRBD1 (5 bases). V shed 7 bases and J shed 4 bases, with 19 bases lying between them. The CDR3 consists of 15 residues. Per germline, CDR1 SGHDN and CDR2 FVKESK. DNA of the CDR3: TGTGCCAGCACCCCAAGGACGGGGGAGATCACTGAAGCTTTCTTT. Translating gives CASTPRTGEITEAFF. The variable domain in full, with the rest retrieved from reference TRBV14 and TRBJ1-1, is EAGVTQFPSHSVIEKGQTVTLRCDPISGHDNLYWYRRVMGKEIKFLLHFVKESKQDESGMPNNRFLAERTGGTYSTLKVQPAELEDSGVYFCASTPRTGEITEAFFGQGTRLTVV.

The chain recombines TRBV11-2 with TRBJ2-7, with 9 bases matching TRBD1. The CDR3 is made up of 14 amino acids. Germline assignment: CDR1 SGHAT and CDR2 FQNNGV. V dropped 4 bases and J dropped 0; count of bases not matched to a gene: 1. CDR3 DNA sequence: TGTGCCAGCAGCTCACAGGGGGCCTCCTACGAGCAGTACTTC. Amino acid sequence: CASSSQGASYEQYF.

The V and J genes are TRBV4-3 and TRBJ2-7; TRBD1 aligns across 9 bases. The CDR3 runs to 15 residues. Per the germline V gene, CDR1 is LGHNA and CDR2 is YSLEER. V trimming: 0 bases; J trimming: 4 bases; junction bases outside the gene matches: 4. The CDR3 region is CASSQEGQGMYEQYF. The CDR3 DNA sequence: TGCGCCAGCAGCCAAGAGGGACAGGGAATGTACGAGCAGTACTTC.

The V call is TRBV20-1, the J call TRBJ1-1; 8 nucleotides match TRBD1. The CDR3 loop spans 11 amino acids. The V gene's germline CDR1 is DFQATT and CDR2 SNEGSKA (reference sequence). The trim removed 4 bases at V and 6 bases at J, leaving 1 base unmatched. The CDR3 DNA reads TGCAGTGCTACGGACAGGGCTGAAGCTTTCTTT. This codes for CSATDRAEAFF.

This clone was observed once. V is TRBV19 and J is TRBJ1-5, with 9 bases aligning to TRBD1. Germline V CDR1 and CDR2: LNHDA, SQIVND (reference sequence). CDR3 length: 13 amino acids. J lost 10 bases, V lost 7 bases, and 8 bases had no gene match. In DNA form, the CDR3 reads TGTGCCAGTACCCGGACAGGGGAAGTTCCCCAGCATTTT. Its protein product is CASTRTGEVPQHF.